This T cell receptor beta chain was sequenced in a study of Ad26.COV2.S vaccination and SARS-CoV-2 variants. For the study at large: Once or twice, 56 days apart, Ad26.COV2.S was delivered intramuscularly.

A remark on this clone: The antigen remains undetermined.

Findings and caveats of the study: Participants given vaccine showed non-spike TCR breadth similar to that of placebo recipients. People given the vaccine had a wider spike-specific TCR breadth than placebo recipients did.

Assay used: immunoSEQ multiplex PCR; TCRdb lists only in-frame clones, some missing. This table has 350,000 to 400,000 clones, approximately 86% appearing once. The sample's treatment: around 19 received Ad26.COV2.S at low or high dose, single or two shots; several received placebo; per-sample allocation not given. Collection of the samples took place on day 63 after the first injection of vaccine or placebo. The sample came from a Boston adult aged 18-55 years. The sequence derives from a person between 18 and 60 years old who received the Ad26.COV2.S COVID-19 vaccine or a placebo. The sequencing used peripheral blood, collected in a trial of Ad26.COV2.S vaccine versus placebo.

The CDR3 is CASSPMTGDYEQYF. CDR3 DNA sequence: TGTGCCAGCAGCCCCATGACAGGGGACTACGAGCAGTACTTC. This rearrangement joins TRBV7-9 to TRBJ2-7, with 8 bases fitting TRBD1. The CDR3 is 14 residues long. V trimming: 5 bases; J trimming: 3 bases; junction bases outside the gene matches: 6. Germline lookup yields CDR1 SEHNR and CDR2 FQNEAQ (reference sequence).